This T cell receptor (beta chain) was profiled in a study of OX40 agonist ivuxolimab in advanced cancers. Whole-study results and caveats: Some of the nonresponding patients also showed low levels of normalized T-cell clonal expansion.

CDR3 length: 15 residues. Looked up from germline, CDR1 is SGHNT and CDR2 is YYREEE (reference sequence). The V end lost 4 bases, the J end lost 2 bases, and 13 bases lay between the germline ends. Measured with immunoSEQ multiplex PCR; TCRdb has only the in-frame clones, and not every one. Of 80,000 or so clones listed, roughly 91% were seen once; the top ten hold around 0.3%. This clone was observed once. Its antigen is unidentified. The specimen comprised CD4+ or CD8+ T cells sorted from blood, sampled in a trial of the OX40 agonist ivuxolimab. The chain employs TRBV5-4 and TRBJ2-1; D is possibly TRBD1 or TRBD2 (5 bases each). This receptor was obtained from an adult with an advanced solid tumor such as melanoma, head and neck, liver or kidney cancer. The CDR3 coding sequence is TGTGCCAGCAGCCTTGGTGGGGGACCCTACAATGAGCAGTTCTTC. Amino acid sequence: CASSLGGGPYNEQFF. The whole variable domain, remainder taken from reference TRBV5-4 and TRBJ2-1, is ETGVTQSPTHLIKTRGQQVTLRCSSQSGHNTVSWYQQALGQGPQFIFQYYREEENGRGNFPPRFSGLQFPNYSSELNVNALELDDSALYLCASSLGGGPYNEQFFGPGTRLTVL.